The entry below describes one TCR beta chain. TCRdb keeps only in-frame clones here, not all; method: immunoSEQ multiplex PCR. This sample has 150,000 to 200,000 clones; around 80% occur once, and the top ten carry about a fifth. Germline CDR1 SNHLY, CDR2 FYNNEI. J was trimmed by 0 bases and V by 5 bases; bases with no gene match: 3. This CDR3 spans 14 amino acids. The data were taken from a study of blood T cell repertoires in COVID-19. This sequence originates from an elderly woman with acute or convalescent COVID-19. Sequenced input: peripheral blood. The chain recombines TRBV2 with TRBJ1-1, with 7 bases aligning to TRBD1. CDR3 nucleotides: TGTGCCAGCAGTTTGGACAGGTTGAACACTGAAGCTTTCTTT. It is translated as CASSLDRLNTEAFF.